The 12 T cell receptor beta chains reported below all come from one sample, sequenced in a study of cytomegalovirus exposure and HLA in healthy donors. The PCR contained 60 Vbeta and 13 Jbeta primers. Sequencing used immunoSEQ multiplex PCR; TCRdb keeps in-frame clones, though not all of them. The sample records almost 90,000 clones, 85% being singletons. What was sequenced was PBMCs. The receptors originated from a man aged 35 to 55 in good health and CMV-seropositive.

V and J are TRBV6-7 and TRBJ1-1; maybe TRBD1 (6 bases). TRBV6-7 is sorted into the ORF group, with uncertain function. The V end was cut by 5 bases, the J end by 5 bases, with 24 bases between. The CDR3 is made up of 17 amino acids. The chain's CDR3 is CASSMKDSLIEITEAFF. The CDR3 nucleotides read TGTGCCAGCAGTATGAAGGACAGTTTAATCGAGATTACTGAAGCTTTCTTT.

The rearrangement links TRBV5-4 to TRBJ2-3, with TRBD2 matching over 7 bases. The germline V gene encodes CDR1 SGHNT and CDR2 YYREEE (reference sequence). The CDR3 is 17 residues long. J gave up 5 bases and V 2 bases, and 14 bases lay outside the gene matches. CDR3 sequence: CASSFPHGRESLDTQYF. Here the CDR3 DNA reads TGTGCCAGCAGCTTCCCCCACGGGCGGGAGTCTCTAGATACGCAGTATTTT.

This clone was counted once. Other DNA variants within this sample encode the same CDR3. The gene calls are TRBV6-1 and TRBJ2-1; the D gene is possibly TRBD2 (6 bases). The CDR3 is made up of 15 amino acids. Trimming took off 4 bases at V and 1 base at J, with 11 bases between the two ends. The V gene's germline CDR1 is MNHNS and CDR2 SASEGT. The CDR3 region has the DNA TGTGCCAGCAGTGTTAGGCGGGGATCCTACAATGAGCAGTTCTTC. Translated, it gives CASSVRRGSYNEQFF.

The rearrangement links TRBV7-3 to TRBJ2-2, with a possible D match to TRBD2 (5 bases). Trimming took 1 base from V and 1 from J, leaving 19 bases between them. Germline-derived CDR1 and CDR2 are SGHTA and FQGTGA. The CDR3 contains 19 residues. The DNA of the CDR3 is TGTGCCAGCAGCTTAATATGTGTAGCGTCAAAGGTGAACACCGGGGAGCTGTTTTTT. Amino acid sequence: CASSLICVASKVNTGELFF. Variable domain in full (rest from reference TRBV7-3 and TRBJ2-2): GAGVSQTPSNKVTEKGKYVELRCDPISGHTALYWYRQSLGQGPEFLIYFQGTGAADDSGLPNDRFFAVRPEGSVSTLKIQRTERGDSAVYLCASSLICVASKVNTGELFFGEGSRLTVL.

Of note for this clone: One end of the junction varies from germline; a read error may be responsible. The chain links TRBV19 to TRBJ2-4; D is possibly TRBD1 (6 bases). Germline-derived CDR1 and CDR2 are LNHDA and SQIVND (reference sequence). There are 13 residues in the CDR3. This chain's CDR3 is CASSGHRRDIQYF. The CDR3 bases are TGTGCCAGCTCAGGCCACCGCAGGGACATTCAATACTTC.

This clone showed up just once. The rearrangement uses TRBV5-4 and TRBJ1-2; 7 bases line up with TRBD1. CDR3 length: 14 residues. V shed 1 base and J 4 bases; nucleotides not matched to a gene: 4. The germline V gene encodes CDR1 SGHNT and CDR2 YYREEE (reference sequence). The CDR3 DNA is TGTGCCAGCAGCTTGTCGACAGGGTTCTATGGCTACACCTTC. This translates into CASSLSTGFYGYTF.

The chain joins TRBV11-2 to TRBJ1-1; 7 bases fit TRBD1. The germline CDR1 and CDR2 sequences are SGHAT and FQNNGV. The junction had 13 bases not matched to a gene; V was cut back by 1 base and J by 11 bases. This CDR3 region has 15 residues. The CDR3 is CASSLGTGKLWWAFF. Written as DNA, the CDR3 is TGTGCCAGCAGCTTAGGGACAGGAAAGTTGTGGTGGGCTTTCTTT.

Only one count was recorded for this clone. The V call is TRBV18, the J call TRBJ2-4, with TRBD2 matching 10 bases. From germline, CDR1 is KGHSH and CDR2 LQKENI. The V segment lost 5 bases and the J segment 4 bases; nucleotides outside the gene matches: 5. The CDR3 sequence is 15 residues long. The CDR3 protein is CASSSRTSGKNIQYF. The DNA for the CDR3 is TGTGCCAGCTCATCCCGGACTAGCGGAAAAAACATTCAGTACTTC. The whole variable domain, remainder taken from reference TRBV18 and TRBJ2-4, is NAGVMQNPRHLVRRRGQEARLRCSPMKGHSHVYWYRQLPEEGLKFMVYLQKENIIDESGMPKERFSAEFPKEGPSILRIQQVVRGDSAAYFCASSSRTSGKNIQYFGAGTRLSVL.

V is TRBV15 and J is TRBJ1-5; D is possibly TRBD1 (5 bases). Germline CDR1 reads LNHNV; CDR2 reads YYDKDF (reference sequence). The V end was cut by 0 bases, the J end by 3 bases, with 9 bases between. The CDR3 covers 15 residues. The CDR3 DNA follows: TGTGCCACCAGCAGAGAGCAGGGAAACAATCAGCCCCAGCATTTT. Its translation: CATSREQGNNQPQHF.

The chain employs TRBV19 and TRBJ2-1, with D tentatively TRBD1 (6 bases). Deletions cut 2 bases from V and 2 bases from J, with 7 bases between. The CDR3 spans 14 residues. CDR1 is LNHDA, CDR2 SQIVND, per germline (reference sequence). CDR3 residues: CASSIQGTYNEQFF. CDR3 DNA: TGTGCCAGTAGTATACAGGGGACCTACAATGAGCAGTTCTTC.

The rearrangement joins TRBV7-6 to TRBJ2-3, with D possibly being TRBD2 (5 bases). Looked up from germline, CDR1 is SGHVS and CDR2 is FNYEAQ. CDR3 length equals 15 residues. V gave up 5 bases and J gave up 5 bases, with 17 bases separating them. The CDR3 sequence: CASSGRTLSGDTQYF. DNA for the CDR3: TGTGCCAGCAGCGGCAGGACTCTTTCAGGAGATACGCAGTATTTT. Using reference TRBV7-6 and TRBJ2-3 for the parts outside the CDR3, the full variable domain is GAGVSQSPRYKVTKRGQDVALRCDPISGHVSLYWYRQALGQGPEFLTYFNYEAQQDKSGLPNDRFSAERPEGSISTLTIQRTEQRDSAMYRCASSGRTLSGDTQYFGPGTRLTVL.

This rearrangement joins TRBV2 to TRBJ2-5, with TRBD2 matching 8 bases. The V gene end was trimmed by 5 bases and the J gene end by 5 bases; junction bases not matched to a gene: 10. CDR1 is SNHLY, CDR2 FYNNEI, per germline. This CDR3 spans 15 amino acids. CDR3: CASSISAGVGETQYF. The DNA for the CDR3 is TGTGCCAGCAGTATCTCAGCGGGAGTAGGGGAGACCCAGTACTTC.